This T cell receptor (beta chain) was identified in a study of blood T cell repertoires in COVID-19. Study at large: Sites in the United States, Italy and Spain provided acute and convalescent COVID-19 samples. From T cells, B-cell-depleted T cells, or PBMCs came the material, which was cDNA or gDNA.

This CDR3 is 16 amino acids long. The V gene's germline CDR1 is SNHLY and CDR2 FYNNEI. Unmatched junction bases numbered 2, after V lost 1 base and J lost 4 bases. Original data processing: Reference gene primers were amplified, and this amplification served to estimate nucleated cell counts. TCRdb's copy holds only in-frame clones and misses some; the assay was immunoSEQ multiplex PCR. Clone size and the V and J calls come from that table; the DNA yielded D and trimming. The profile shows approximately 75,000 clones, more than 80% of them singletons. Input material: peripheral blood. This sequence originates from a man older than 75 with acute or convalescent COVID-19. The rearrangement links TRBV2 to TRBJ2-3; 13 nucleotides line up with TRBD2. The CDR3 sequence: CASSEGGTSGADTQYF. The CDR3 bases are TGTGCCAGCAGTGAAGGGGGGACTAGCGGGGCAGATACGCAGTATTTT.